The rows below give T cell receptor beta chains drawn from one sample of a study of shared clonotypes between healthy human individuals. TCRdb keeps only in-frame clones here, not all; method: immunoSEQ multiplex PCR. The table includes more than 550,000 clones, 72% detected once. The source material was memory CD4+ T cells sorted from blood. These receptors all come from a woman aged 25-40 years in good health. Both conserved end residues are part of each CDR3.

V gene	J gene	CDR3 protein
TRBV6-5	TRBJ1-2	CASSSGLNYGYTF
TRBV5-1	TRBJ2-5	CASSWTSGGETQYF
TRBV21-1	TRBJ2-3	CASSPGGGGLDTQYF
TRBV7-2	TRBJ1-1	CASSLSLNTEAFF
TRBV27	TRBJ2-5	CASSFTTGGEETQYF
TRBV6-1	TRBJ2-5	CASSEVSGPVGTQYF
TRBV7-8	TRBJ2-7	CASSSGQGQYF
TRBV11-2	TRBJ1-6	CASSRQGDSPLHF
TRBV28	TRBJ1-2	CASSGFPGYTF
TRBV28	TRBJ1-2	CASSLLSHGYTF
TRBV6-1	TRBJ1-1	CASSEFGENTEAFF
TRBV27	TRBJ2-5	CASSLYGGLGETQYF
TRBV5-1	TRBJ1-3	CASSLAELLTGNTIYF
TRBV5-1	TRBJ2-3	CASSLGGAASTDTQYF
TRBV5-1	TRBJ2-5	CASSLRTSGRDETQYF
TRBV6-1	TRBJ2-1	CASSGGSGSLSYNEQFF
TRBV15	TRBJ2-2	CATSRGRQANTGELFF
TRBV30	TRBJ1-2	CAWSRVVGISGYTF
TRBV28	TRBJ1-2	CASSLDGPYGYTF
TRBV7-8	TRBJ1-5	CASSLSINQPQHF
TRBV7-2	TRBJ2-1	CASSLGGRYNEQFF
TRBV5-1	TRBJ2-3	CASSDYRTDTQYF
TRBV2	TRBJ2-2	CASDSTRNTGELFF
TRBV11-2	TRBJ2-5	CASSLWGVKETQYF
TRBV28	TRBJ1-2	CASSQGYGYTF
TRBV19	TRBJ2-5	CASSIVAGGGQETQYF
TRBV5-6	TRBJ2-1	CASSLVGTGVNEQFF
TRBV15	TRBJ1-4	CATSREGEKLFF
TRBV29-1	TRBJ1-1	CSVDGTEAFF
TRBV2	TRBJ2-7	CASLTGQFYEQYF
TRBV2	TRBJ2-6	CASSQRQDNSNVLTF
TRBV7-9	TRBJ1-2	CASSLGGTPANYGYTF
TRBV11-3	TRBJ2-6	CASSPTGTGGGSGANVLTF
TRBV5-4	TRBJ1-1	CASSVGSQLGTEAFF
TRBV7-3	TRBJ2-2	CASSPSPNTGELFF
TRBV19	TRBJ1-3	CASSLLLRASSSGNTIYF
TRBV11-2	TRBJ1-1	CASSFLRQGVGVAFF
TRBV5-1	TRBJ1-1	CASKSLPENTEAFF
TRBV7-3	TRBJ2-2	CASSLGLNTGELFF
TRBV11-3	TRBJ2-7	CASSLGGRASSEQYF
TRBV5-1	TRBJ2-3	CASSGTGPTDTQYF
TRBV5-1	TRBJ2-7	CASSLSGRENDEQYF
TRBV15	TRBJ2-3	CATSRDGGSGQYF
TRBV7-2	TRBJ1-3	CASSLAPAGGSGNTIYF
TRBV19	TRBJ1-2	CASSRTVGTAYGYTF
TRBV5-1	TRBJ2-3	CASSLRAGGPRTDTQYF
TRBV30	TRBJ2-2	CAWSVLAGETGELFF
TRBV6-1	TRBJ2-7	CASSEAVLLGYEQYF
TRBV18	TRBJ1-2	CASSPGSNYGYTF